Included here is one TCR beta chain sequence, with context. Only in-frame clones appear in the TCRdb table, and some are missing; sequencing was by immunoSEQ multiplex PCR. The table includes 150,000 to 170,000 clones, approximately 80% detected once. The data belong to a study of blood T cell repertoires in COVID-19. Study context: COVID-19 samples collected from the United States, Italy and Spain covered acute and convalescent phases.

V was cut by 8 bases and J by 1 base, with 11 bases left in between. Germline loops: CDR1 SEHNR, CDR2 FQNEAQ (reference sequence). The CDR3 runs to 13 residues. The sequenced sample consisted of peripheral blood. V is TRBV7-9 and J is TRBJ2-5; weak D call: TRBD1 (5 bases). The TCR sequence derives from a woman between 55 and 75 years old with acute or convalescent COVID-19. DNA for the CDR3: TGTGCCAGCCAGGAGACAGTCCAAGAGACCCAGTACTTC. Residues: CASQETVQETQYF.